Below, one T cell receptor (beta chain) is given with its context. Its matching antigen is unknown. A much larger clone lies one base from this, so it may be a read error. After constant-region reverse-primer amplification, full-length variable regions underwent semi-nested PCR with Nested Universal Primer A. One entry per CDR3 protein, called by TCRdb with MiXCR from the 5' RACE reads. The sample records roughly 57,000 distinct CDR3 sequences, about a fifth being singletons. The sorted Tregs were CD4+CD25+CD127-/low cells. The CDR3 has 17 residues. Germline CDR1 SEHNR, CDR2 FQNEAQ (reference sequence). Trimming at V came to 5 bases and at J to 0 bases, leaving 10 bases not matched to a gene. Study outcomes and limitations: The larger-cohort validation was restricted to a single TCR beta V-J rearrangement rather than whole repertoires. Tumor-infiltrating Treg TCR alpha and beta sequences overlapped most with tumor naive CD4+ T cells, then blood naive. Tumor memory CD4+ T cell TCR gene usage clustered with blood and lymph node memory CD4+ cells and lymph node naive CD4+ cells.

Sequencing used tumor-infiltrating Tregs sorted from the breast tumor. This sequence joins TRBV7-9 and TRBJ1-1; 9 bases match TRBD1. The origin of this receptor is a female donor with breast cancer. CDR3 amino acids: CASSLTQGASMNTEAFF. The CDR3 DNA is TGTGCCAGCAGCCTGACACAGGGGGCCTCCATGAACACTGAAGCTTTCTTT.